This entry concerns a single T cell receptor (beta chain). The antigen it recognizes is unknown. Within one base of it there is no much larger clone, and no base qualities were kept. Using the deep immunoSEQ assay, multiplex PCR amplified TCR CDR3 regions from genomic DNA. Genomic DNA extracted from each cell subset was distributed evenly over all wells of several immunoSEQ 96-well plates, and each plate served as one replicate. For sorted subsets, each replicate PCR was loaded with roughly 190 ng genomic DNA, equivalent to some 27,000 T cell genomes. The purified libraries were quantified using a Qubit 3.0 fluorometer, sized with a Bioanalyzer 2100, and then quantified again using the KAPA Library Quantification kit. Every immunoSEQ 96-well plate was sequenced on a dedicated single-read 150-cycle Illumina NextSeq 550 flow cell. From the authors' description of their analysis: Because the immunoSEQ output held only junctional sequences and lacked quality scores, the filtering could not match the filtering applied to full-length reads. To assign V/J genes and CDR3, sequences were annotated against IMGT germline references using PyIR, a Python wrapper for IgBLAST v1.9. Reads were filtered out if the reads had weak V/J assignments (E-value above 1e-6), no CDR3, stop codons, out-of-frame junctions, or ambiguous translated residues. V3J clonotypes were defined by identical inferred V gene, J gene, and CDR3 amino acid sequence. The percentage overlap between two repertoires was calculated by dividing the number of shared unique clonotypes by the size of the smaller repertoire. RTK rarefaction, the Chao1 estimator, and Recon v2.1 estimates of unobserved clonotypes were used to assess repertoire richness. Generation probabilities for all TCRbeta clonotypes obtained by the gDNA method from four donors were computed using OLGA. The clones in this table, taken by TCRdb from immuneACCESS, are in-frame only. Not every clone is retained; where verified, under half of the shortfall comes from an unresolved V gene, and the cause of the rest is unknown. The V and J calls and the clone size are those of that table, but D and trimming were determined from the DNA. Within this sample are fewer than 3 million clones, with around 93% of them counted one time only. Of the sample, 0.37% falls within the top ten clones.

This sample was included in a study of shared clonotypes between healthy human individuals (dated by TCRdb to the early 2020s). The study in broad terms: A couple of women and a few men aged 18 to 49 years were included in the cohort. To increase sequencing depth and limit assay-specific biases, different laboratories used diverse techniques to prepare libraries and sequence TCR repertoires. Per donor, three plates each were used for CD4 naive and CD4 memory, two for CD8 naive, and one for CD8 memory. Per donor, leukapheresis produced somewhere between about 0.94 and 9 billion PBMCs. To estimate repertoire size and how much clonotype sharing occurs between individuals, the study deeply sequenced the blood TCR repertoires of several healthy adults.

Looking up the germline V gene yields CDR1 SQVTM and CDR2 ANQGSEA. At the junction V is shortened by 4 bases and J by 1 base; bases outside the gene matches: 5. Including cysteine and phenylalanine, the CDR3 has 15 amino acids. Just CDR3 DNA is preserved here, 45 bases in frame from base 1. Healthy HIV-negative adults with no recently reported acute infections or vaccinations were included as donors. Every donor was a Caucasian adult living in Nashville, Tennessee, USA. CD4+ T cells were enriched through magnetic negative selection, after which naive cells were positively selected on CD45RA and the remaining negative fraction served as the memory subset. After blood collection by leukapheresis, PBMCs were isolated using Ficoll-Histopaque density gradient centrifugation and then cryopreserved in the vapor phase of liquid nitrogen. Analytical flow cytometry was used to check the purity and quantity of each magnetically sorted T cell population. Each sorted fraction had its genomic DNA isolated and then quantified by UV absorbance on a Nanodrop 2000c.

The paper's findings and limits, for the study overall: Pairwise subsampling led to the expectation that sequencing depth would affect the degree of clonotype sharing among donors. Because the study included only a small number of donors, the genetic and exposure-history diversity represented was limited. Naive subsets generally had larger estimated clonotype richness than memory subsets. Clonotypes shared by all four sorted-subset donors showed higher generation probabilities than non-shared clonotypes. Sampling was limited to blood, and TCR repertoires in tissue likely differ from TCR repertoires in blood. Across a few donors, around 5% of naive CD4, roughly 3.8% of naive CD8, approximately 2.5% of memory CD4, and under 0.45% of memory CD8 clonotypes were shared. Even with the large sequencing depth, rarefaction of the sorted-subset datasets indicated that sequencing was incomplete.

The chain joins TRBV29-1 to TRBJ2-5; 11 central nucleotides agree with TRBD2. The receptor's source is a man aged 18-30 years in good health. Some clones in this sample may be carry-over from other donors' samples. Sequenced input: naive CD4+ T cells from PBMCs. The cell subset or site label corresponds to: CD45RA+ positively selected. The CDR3 loop reads CSVGSTSGSQETQYF. The nucleotide sequence is given as TGCAGCGTTGGTTCTACTAGCGGGAGCCAAGAGACCCAGTACTTC.